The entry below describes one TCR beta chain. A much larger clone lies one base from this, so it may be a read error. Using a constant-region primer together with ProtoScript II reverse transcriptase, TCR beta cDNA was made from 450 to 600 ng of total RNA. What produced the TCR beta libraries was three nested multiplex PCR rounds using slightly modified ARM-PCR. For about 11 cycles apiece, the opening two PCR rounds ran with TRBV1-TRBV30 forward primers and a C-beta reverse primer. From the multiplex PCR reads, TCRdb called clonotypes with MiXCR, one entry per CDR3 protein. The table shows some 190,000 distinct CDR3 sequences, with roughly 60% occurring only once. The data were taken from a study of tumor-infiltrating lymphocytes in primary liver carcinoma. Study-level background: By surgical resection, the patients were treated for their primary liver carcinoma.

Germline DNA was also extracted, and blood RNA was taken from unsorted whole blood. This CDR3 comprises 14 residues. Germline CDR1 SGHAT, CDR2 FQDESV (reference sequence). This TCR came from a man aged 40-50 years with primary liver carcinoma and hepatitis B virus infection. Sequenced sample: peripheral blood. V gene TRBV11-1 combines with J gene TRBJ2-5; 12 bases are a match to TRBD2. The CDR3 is CASSLRLAGEAQYF. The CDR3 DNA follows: TGTGCCAGCAGCCTCCGACTAGCGGGAGAGGCCCAGTACTTC.